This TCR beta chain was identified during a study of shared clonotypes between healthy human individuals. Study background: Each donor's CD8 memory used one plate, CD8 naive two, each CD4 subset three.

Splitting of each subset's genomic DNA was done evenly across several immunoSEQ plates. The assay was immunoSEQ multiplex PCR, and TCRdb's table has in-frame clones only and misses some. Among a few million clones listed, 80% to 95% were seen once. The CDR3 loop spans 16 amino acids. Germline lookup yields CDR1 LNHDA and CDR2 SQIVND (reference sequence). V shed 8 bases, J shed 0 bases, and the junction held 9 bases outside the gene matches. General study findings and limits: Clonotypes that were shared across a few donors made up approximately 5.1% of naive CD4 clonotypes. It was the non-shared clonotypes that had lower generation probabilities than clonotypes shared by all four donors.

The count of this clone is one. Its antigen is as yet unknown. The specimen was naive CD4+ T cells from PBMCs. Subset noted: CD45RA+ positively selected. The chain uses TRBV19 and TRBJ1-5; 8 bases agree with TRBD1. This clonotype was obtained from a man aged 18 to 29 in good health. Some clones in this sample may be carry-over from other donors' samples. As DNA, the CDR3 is TGTGCCAGTGGGACAGGACACCCTAATAGCAATCAGCCCCAGCATTTT. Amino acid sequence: CASGTGHPNSNQPQHF. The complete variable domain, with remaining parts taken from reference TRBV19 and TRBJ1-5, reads DGGITQSPKYLFRKEGQNVTLSCEQNLNHDAMYWYRQDPGQGLRLIYYSQIVNDFQKGDIAEGYSVSREKKESFPLTVTSAQKNPTAFYLCASGTGHPNSNQPQHFGDGTRLSIL.